The 31 T cell receptor beta chains below all came from one sample that was sequenced in a study of shared clonotypes between healthy human individuals. Positive CCR7 selection of CD45RO-negative cells yielded the naive CD8 cells, and terminally differentiated effector memory CD45RA+ cells were excluded. Generated by immunoSEQ multiplex PCR, the TCRdb table keeps only in-frame clones and is missing some. The sample has 550,000 to 750,000 clones, nearly 97% seen once. The sequencing input was naive CD8+ T cells sorted from blood. All receptors come from a woman aged 25 to 45 in good health.

The chain recombines TRBV6-5 with TRBJ1-1, with D possibly being TRBD1 (5 bases). The CDR3 sequence is 15 residues long. The V gene's germline CDR1 is MNHEY and CDR2 SVGAGI. V lost 0 bases and J lost 0, with 8 bases in between. CDR3 protein: CASSYSKGLNTEAFF. In nucleotides, the CDR3 is TGTGCCAGCAGTTACTCGAAGGGGTTGAACACTGAAGCTTTCTTT.

This chain uses TRBV5-6 with TRBJ1-2; 8 nucleotides match TRBD1. With 4 bases clipped from V and 8 bases from J, the junction kept 7 bases outside the gene matches. Germline V gene sequence: CDR1 SGHDT, CDR2 YYEEEE. The CDR3 has 13 amino acids. The CDR3 DNA is TGTGCCAGCAGCCAGGGACAGGTATCCGGCTACACCTTC. Its protein is CASSQGQVSGYTF.

The rearrangement links TRBV28 to TRBJ2-1; D call uncertain. The CDR3 has 14 residues. V shed 2 bases and J shed 4 bases, with 9 bases lying between them. CDR1 MDHEN and CDR2 SYDVKM come from the germline V gene. CDR3 in DNA: TGTGCCAGCAGTTTAGTCAACAAATACAATGAGCAGTTCTTC. Translation: CASSLVNKYNEQFF.

The rearrangement links TRBV2 to TRBJ1-1, with D possibly matching TRBD1 (5 bases). Trimming took 1 base from V and 3 from J, leaving 12 bases between them. This CDR3 contains 15 residues. In germline, CDR1 is SNHLY, CDR2 FYNNEI. The CDR3 sequence is CASSEEEQVDTEAFF. In nucleotides, the CDR3 is TGTGCCAGCAGTGAAGAGGAACAGGTGGACACTGAAGCTTTCTTT. The complete variable domain, with remaining parts taken from reference TRBV2 and TRBJ1-1, reads EPEVTQTPSHQVTQMGQEVILRCVPISNHLYFYWYRQILGQKVEFLVSFYNNEISEKSEIFDDQFSVERPDGSNFTLKIRSTKLEDSAMYFCASSEEEQVDTEAFFGQGTRLTVV.

This sequence joins TRBV27 and TRBJ1-1, with D possibly being TRBD1 (5 bases). The CDR3 is made up of 14 amino acids. Germline V lookup: CDR1 MNHEY, CDR2 SMNVEV (reference sequence). V lost 5 bases to trimming and J lost 4 bases, with 14 bases between them. For the CDR3, the DNA is TGTGCCAGCAGTCCTCAGGGCAAATTCACTGAAGCTTTCTTT. Amino acid sequence: CASSPQGKFTEAFF.

This chain connects TRBV6-4 to TRBJ2-1; a possible D gene is TRBD1 (6 bases). The germline CDR1 and CDR2 sequences are MRHNA and SNTAGT. The CDR3 runs 16 residues. V was trimmed by 8 bases and J by 2 bases, leaving 19 bases between them. As DNA, the CDR3 is TGTGCCAGCGCGATTAAAATGGGACAAACCTACAATGAGCAGTTCTTC. This encodes CASAIKMGQTYNEQFF.

The chain employs TRBV5-6 and TRBJ1-2, with D perhaps matching TRBD1 (6 bases). Trimming took off 0 bases at V and 5 bases at J, with 20 bases between the two ends. Germline CDR1 is SGHDT and CDR2 is YYEEEE. There are 17 residues in the CDR3. The CDR3 region has the DNA TGTGCCAGCAGCTTGGACTCCGGGACTCCTCAGGGGTATGGCTACACCTTC. This codes for CASSLDSGTPQGYGYTF. Combining the CDR3 with reference TRBV5-6 and TRBJ1-2 gives the whole variable domain DAGVTQSPTHLIKTRGQQVTLRCSPKSGHDTVSWYQQALGQGPQFIFQYYEEEERQRGNFPDRFSGHQFPNYSSELNVNALLLGDSALYLCASSLDSGTPQGYGYTFGSGTRLTVV.

The gene calls are TRBV27 and TRBJ2-1, with a possible D match to TRBD1 (6 bases). Germline V gives CDR1 MNHEY, CDR2 SMNVEV (reference sequence). The CDR3 loop spans 16 amino acids. Trimming left V 2 bases short and J 0 bases short, with 11 bases between. The CDR3 region is CASSLVDSSSYNEQFF. The CDR3 bases are TGTGCCAGCAGTTTAGTGGACAGTAGCTCCTACAATGAGCAGTTCTTC.

In the case of this clone: This CDR3 is also generated by other DNA sequences in the sample. The chain links TRBV7-2 to TRBJ2-1; 9 nucleotides align to TRBD2. Germline-derived CDR1 and CDR2 are SGHTA and FQGNSA. V trimming: 0 bases; J trimming: 0 bases; junction bases outside the gene matches: 3. The CDR3 extends over 17 amino acids. In DNA, the CDR3 is TGTGCCAGCAGCTTAGCGCTAGCGGGAAGCTCCTACAATGAGCAGTTCTTC. Encoded protein: CASSLALAGSSYNEQFF.

The V call is TRBV27, the J call TRBJ2-3; maybe TRBD2 (5 bases). Germline CDR1 is MNHEY and CDR2 is SMNVEV (reference sequence). The CDR3 contains 16 residues. Trimming removed 6 bases from V and 3 bases from J, with 19 bases in between. CDR3: CASSPFEGPLTDTQYF. The DNA of the CDR3 is TGTGCCAGCAGCCCATTCGAGGGCCCCCTAACAGATACGCAGTATTTT.

The chain joins TRBV2 to TRBJ2-1, with D uncertain. The CDR3 is made up of 18 amino acids. Germline lookup yields CDR1 SNHLY and CDR2 FYNNEI. Trimming took 3 bases from V and 4 from J, leaving 22 bases between them. The CDR3 DNA follows: TGTGCCAGCAGTGACGACGTCACCTCCACGACAATTTACAATGAGCAGTTCTTC. Its translation: CASSDDVTSTTIYNEQFF.

CDR3 nucleotides: TGCGCCAGCACAGGGACAGGGGCATACGAGCAGTACTTC. Protein product: CASTGTGAYEQYF. The chain uses TRBV10-2 and TRBJ2-7; 10 bases are shared with TRBD1. CDR1 is WSHSY, CDR2 SAAADI, per germline. J gave up 4 bases and V 7 bases, and 4 bases lay outside the gene matches. This CDR3 region has 13 residues.

The chain combines TRBV27 with TRBJ2-3; a possible D gene is TRBD2 (7 bases). The germline CDR1 and CDR2 sequences are MNHEY and SMNVEV (reference sequence). This CDR3 comprises 12 residues. The V end was cut by 10 bases, the J end by 4 bases, with 12 bases between. CDR3 sequence: CATRGAADTQYF. CDR3 nucleotide sequence: TGTGCCACCCGGGGGGCGGCAGATACGCAGTATTTT.

J is TRBJ2-1 and V is TRBV9; D is possibly TRBD2 (5 bases). Germline V gene data show CDR1 as SGDLS and CDR2 as YYNGEE. The length of the CDR3 is 15 residues. With 0 bases removed from V and 9 bases from J, the gap between germline ends came to 16 bases. CDR3 bases: TGTGCCAGCAGCGTAGACGGGATTATGGGGAGTGAGCAGTTCTTC. It yields the protein CASSVDGIMGSEQFF.

This chain joins TRBV6-1 and TRBJ2-7, with D unclear. The length of the CDR3 is 15 residues. Germline V gives CDR1 MNHNS, CDR2 SASEGT. V dropped 2 bases and J dropped 9 bases, with 20 bases sitting between them. CDR3 in amino acids: CASSEWLEYPTRQYF. The CDR3 coding sequence is TGTGCCAGCAGTGAATGGCTGGAATATCCTACGAGGCAGTACTTC.

The chain recombines TRBV30 with TRBJ2-2; 8 positions agree with TRBD2. Germline V gene lookup returns CDR1 GTSNPN and CDR2 SVGIG (reference sequence). Germline trimming cut 5 bases from V and 1 base from J; bases unmatched to any gene: 9. CDR3 size: 16 residues. The chain's CDR3 is CAWLTAGGKNTGELFF. CDR3 DNA: TGTGCCTGGCTGACGGCGGGGGGCAAGAACACCGGGGAGCTGTTTTTT.

This chain links TRBV19 with TRBJ2-2; D unclear. The germline V and J ends were trimmed by 5 bases and 1 base, with 11 bases remaining between them. The length of the CDR3 is 15 residues. Germline V gene sequence: CDR1 LNHDA, CDR2 SQIVND (reference sequence). The CDR3 coding sequence is TGTGCCAGTAGTCTCCGTATGGGGAACACCGGGGAGCTGTTTTTT. This encodes CASSLRMGNTGELFF.

The chain recombines TRBV28 with TRBJ2-1; possibly TRBD2 for D (5 bases). The CDR3 sequence is 16 residues long. V lost 6 bases and J 0 bases, leaving 15 bases between the germline ends. Germline V gene sequence: CDR1 MDHEN, CDR2 SYDVKM. The CDR3: CASSTPDFSSYNEQFF. The CDR3 DNA sequence: TGTGCCAGCAGCACTCCGGACTTCAGCTCCTACAATGAGCAGTTCTTC.

The chain couples TRBV28 to TRBJ2-7; possibly TRBD1 or TRBD2 for D (5 bases each). CDR3 length equals 11 residues. Germline CDR1 and CDR2: MDHEN and SYDVKM. Trimming took 3 bases from V and 8 from J, leaving 8 bases between them. Here the CDR3 reads CASSFRDQQYF. In DNA form, the CDR3 reads TGTGCCAGCAGTTTCCGGGACCAGCAGTACTTC.

This chain uses TRBV28 with TRBJ2-7; 7 bases map to TRBD2. V was clipped by 5 bases and J by 4 bases; unmatched bases: 8. Germline-derived CDR1 and CDR2 are MDHEN and SYDVKM. The CDR3 spans 14 residues. CDR3 residues: CASSRTRLAYEQYF. CDR3 in DNA: TGTGCCAGCAGTCGGACTAGATTAGCTTACGAGCAGTACTTC.

This rearrangement joins TRBV6-5 to TRBJ2-7; the match to TRBD1 covers 9 bases. CDR3 size: 15 residues. J gave up 0 bases and V 10 bases, and 10 bases lay outside the gene matches. CDR1 is MNHEY and CDR2 is SVGAGI in the germline V gene. Here the CDR3 DNA reads TGTGCCAACCTCCGCCGGGACAGGGACTCCTACGAGCAGTACTTC. This gives the protein CANLRRDRDSYEQYF.

The chain couples TRBV9 to TRBJ2-7; the D is unclear. V lost 3 bases and J lost 10, with 20 bases in between. Germline V gives CDR1 SGDLS, CDR2 YYNGEE. The CDR3 consists of 14 residues. CDR3 nucleotides: TGTGCCAGCAGCGCGGGCCGTGAGGCTGTTTTTCAGTACTTC. This gives the protein CASSAGREAVFQYF.

The chain is built from TRBV15 and TRBJ2-2, with no clear D. Germline V CDR1 and CDR2: LNHNV, YYDKDF (reference sequence). Trimming pared 4 bases from V and 6 bases from J, leaving 12 bases between. The CDR3 length is 14 residues. CDR3 in amino acids: CATSNGWAAGELFF. The CDR3 DNA is TGTGCCACCAGCAACGGATGGGCGGCCGGGGAGCTGTTTTTT.

The chain joins TRBV11-2 to TRBJ2-7; 10 bases are shared with TRBD1. Trimming cost V 7 bases and J 3 bases; bases outside gene matches: 9. Germline V gene lookup returns CDR1 SGHAT and CDR2 FQNNGV. The CDR3 has 15 residues. This chain's CDR3 is CASTGTGVVDYEQYF. The CDR3 nucleotides are TGTGCCAGCACCGGGACAGGGGTTGTGGACTACGAGCAGTACTTC. The entire variable domain, with the rest obtained from reference TRBV11-2 and TRBJ2-7, is as follows: EAGVAQSPRYKIIEKRQSVAFWCNPISGHATLYWYQQILGQGPKLLIQFQNNGVVDDSQLPKDRFSAERLKGVDSTLKIQPAKLEDSAVYLCASTGTGVVDYEQYFGPGTRLTVT.

The chain joins TRBV19 to TRBJ1-2; D perhaps matches TRBD1 (5 bases). Germline V gene lookup returns CDR1 LNHDA and CDR2 SQIVND (reference sequence). The V end lost 11 bases, the J end lost 6 bases, and 16 bases lay between the germline ends. The CDR3 has 12 amino acids. The CDR3 region is CAPPLGDHGYTF. CDR3 in DNA: TGTGCCCCCCCCCTGGGGGATCATGGCTACACCTTC.

The chain recombines TRBV27 with TRBJ1-5; no clear D. The CDR3 is made up of 16 amino acids. The germline V gene has CDR1 MNHEY and CDR2 SMNVEV (reference sequence). Trimming cost V 5 bases and J 5 bases, with 19 bases left between them. The CDR3 protein is CASSPLPGMHDQPQHF. The DNA of the CDR3 is TGTGCCAGCAGTCCCCTCCCGGGGATGCACGATCAGCCCCAGCATTTT.

This chain joins TRBV20-1 and TRBJ2-7, with D possibly TRBD2 on 6 matching bases. CDR1 and CDR2 from the germline V gene are DFQATT and SNEGSKA (reference sequence). The V end lost 4 bases, the J end lost 5 bases, and 9 bases lay between the germline ends. CDR3 size: 11 residues. CDR3 residues: CSATTSNEQYF. The CDR3 coding sequence is TGCAGTGCTACTACTAGCAACGAGCAGTACTTC.

The chain employs TRBV4-1 and TRBJ2-1; 10 nucleotides align to TRBD1. The germline V gene has CDR1 MGHRA and CDR2 YSYEKL. J was trimmed by 10 bases and V by 3 bases; bases with no gene match: 9. The CDR3 is 15 amino acids. The CDR3 bases are TGCGCCAGCAGCCAGTCCCGGGACAGGGGCTGGGAGCAGTTCTTC. Its translation: CASSQSRDRGWEQFF.

The chain links TRBV4-1 to TRBJ1-6; a weak D match, TRBD1 (5 bases). The V gene lost 2 bases and the J gene lost 7 bases, with 15 bases spanning the gap. CDR3 length: 16 residues. The germline V gene encodes CDR1 MGHRA and CDR2 YSYEKL. CDR3 coding DNA: TGCGCCAGCAGCCAAATATTGGGCGGGGGAAATTCACCCCTCCACTTT. It yields the protein CASSQILGGGNSPLHF.

The CDR3 sequence is CATSSEIVGGTDTEAFF. The CDR3 region has the DNA TGTGCCACCAGCAGCGAAATTGTTGGGGGAACGGACACTGAAGCTTTCTTT. The chain combines TRBV15 with TRBJ1-1, with a weak D call TRBD1 (5 bases). Germline CDR1 and CDR2: LNHNV and YYDKDF (reference sequence). The CDR3 spans 17 residues. With 3 bases removed from V and 3 bases from J, the gap between germline ends came to 20 bases.

This chain uses TRBV4-1 with TRBJ2-1; D unclear. V shed 1 base and J shed 10 bases, with 11 bases lying between them. The CDR3 consists of 13 residues. Germline CDR1 MGHRA, CDR2 YSYEKL. In nucleotides, the CDR3 is TGCGCCAGCAGCCAAGCGGGCGCTCTGGAGCAGTTCTTC. This codes for CASSQAGALEQFF.